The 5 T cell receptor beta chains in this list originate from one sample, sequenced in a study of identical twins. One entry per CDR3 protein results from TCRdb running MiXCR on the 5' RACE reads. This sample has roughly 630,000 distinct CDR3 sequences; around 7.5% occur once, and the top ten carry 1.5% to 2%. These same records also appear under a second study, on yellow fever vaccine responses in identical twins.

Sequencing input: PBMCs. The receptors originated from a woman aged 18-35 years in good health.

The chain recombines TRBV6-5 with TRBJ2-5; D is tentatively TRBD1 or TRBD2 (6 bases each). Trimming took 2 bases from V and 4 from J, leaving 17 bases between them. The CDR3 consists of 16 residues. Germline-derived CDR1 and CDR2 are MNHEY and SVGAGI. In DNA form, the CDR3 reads TGTGCCAGCAGTTACGGGCTCCTAGGGGGGCGAGAGACCCAGTACTTC. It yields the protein CASSYGLLGGRETQYF.

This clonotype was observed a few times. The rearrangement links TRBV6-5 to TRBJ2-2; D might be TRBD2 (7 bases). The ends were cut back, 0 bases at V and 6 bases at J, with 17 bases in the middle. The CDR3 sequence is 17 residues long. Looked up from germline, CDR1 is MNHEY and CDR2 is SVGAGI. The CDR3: CASSYSGRGPPPGELFF. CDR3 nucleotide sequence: TGTGCCAGCAGTTACTCCGGGCGGGGGCCTCCCCCCGGGGAGCTGTTTTTT.

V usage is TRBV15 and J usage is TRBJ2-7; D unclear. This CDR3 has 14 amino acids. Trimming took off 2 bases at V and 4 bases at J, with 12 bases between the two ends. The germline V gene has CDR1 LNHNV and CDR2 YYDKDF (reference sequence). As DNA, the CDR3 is TGTGCCACCAGCAGACCCACCCAGATTTACGAGCAGTACTTC. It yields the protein CATSRPTQIYEQYF.

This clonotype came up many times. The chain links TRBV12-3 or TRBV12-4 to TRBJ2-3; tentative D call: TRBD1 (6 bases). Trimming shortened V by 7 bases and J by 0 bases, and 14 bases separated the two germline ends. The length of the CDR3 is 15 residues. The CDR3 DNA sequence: TGTGCCAGCACCCAGACAGGCTCTAGCACAGATACGCAGTATTTT. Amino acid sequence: CASTQTGSSTDTQYF.

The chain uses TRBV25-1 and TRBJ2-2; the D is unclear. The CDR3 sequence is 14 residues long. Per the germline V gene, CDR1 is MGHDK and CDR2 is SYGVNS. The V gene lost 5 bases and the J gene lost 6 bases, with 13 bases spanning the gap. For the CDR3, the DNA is TGTGCCAGCAGTTTCGATAGTCTGTCCGGGGAGCTGTTTTTT. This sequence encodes CASSFDSLSGELFF. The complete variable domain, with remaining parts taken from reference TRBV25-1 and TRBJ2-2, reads EADIYQTPRYLVIGTGKKITLECSQTMGHDKMYWYQQDPGMELHLIHYSYGVNSTEKGDLSSESTVSRIRTEHFPLTLESARPSHTSQYLCASSFDSLSGELFFGEGSRLTVL.